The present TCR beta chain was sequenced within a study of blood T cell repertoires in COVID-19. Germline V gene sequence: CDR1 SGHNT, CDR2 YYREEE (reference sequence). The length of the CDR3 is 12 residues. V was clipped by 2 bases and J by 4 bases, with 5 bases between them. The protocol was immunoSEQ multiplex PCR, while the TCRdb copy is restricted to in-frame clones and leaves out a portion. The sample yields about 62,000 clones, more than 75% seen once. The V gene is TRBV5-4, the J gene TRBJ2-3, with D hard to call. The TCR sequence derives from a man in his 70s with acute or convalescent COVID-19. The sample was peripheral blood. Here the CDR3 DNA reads TGTGCCAGCAGCTTCCCGGCAGATACGCAGTATTTT. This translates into CASSFPADTQYF.